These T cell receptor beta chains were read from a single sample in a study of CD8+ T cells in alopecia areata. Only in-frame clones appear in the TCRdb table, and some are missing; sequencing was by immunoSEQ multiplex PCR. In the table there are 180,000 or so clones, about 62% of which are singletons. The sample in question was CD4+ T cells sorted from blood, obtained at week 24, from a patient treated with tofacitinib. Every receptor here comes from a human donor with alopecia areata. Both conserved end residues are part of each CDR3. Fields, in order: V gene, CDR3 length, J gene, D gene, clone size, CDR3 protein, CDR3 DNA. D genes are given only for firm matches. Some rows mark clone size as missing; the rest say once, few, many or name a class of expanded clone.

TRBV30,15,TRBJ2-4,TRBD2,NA,CAWSSSTSGTDIQYF,TGTGCCTGGAGTTCTTCGACTAGCGGGACGGACATTCAGTACTTC
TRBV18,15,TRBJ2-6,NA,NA,CASSPDFSGANVLTF,TGTGCCAGCTCACCGGACTTCTCTGGGGCCAACGTCCTGACTTTC
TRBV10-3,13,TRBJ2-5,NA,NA,CAISRDTQETQYF,TGTGCCATCAGCCGGGACACACAAGAGACCCAGTACTTC
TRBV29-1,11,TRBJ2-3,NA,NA,CSAVSPDTQYF,TGCAGCGCCGTATCCCCAGATACGCAGTATTTT
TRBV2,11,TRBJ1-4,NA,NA,CASSETVRASF,TGTGCCAGCAGTGAAACGGTCCGGGCCTCTTTT
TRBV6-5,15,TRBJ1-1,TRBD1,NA,CASSFSTGATSEAFF,TGTGCCAGCAGTTTTTCGACAGGGGCGACATCTGAAGCTTTCTTT
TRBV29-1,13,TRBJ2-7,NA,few,CSPIWGIAYEQYF,TGCAGTCCAATATGGGGAATCGCCTACGAGCAGTACTTC
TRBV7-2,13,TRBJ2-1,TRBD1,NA,CASSSGQYNEQFF,TGTGCCAGCAGCTCGGGACAGTACAATGAGCAGTTCTTC
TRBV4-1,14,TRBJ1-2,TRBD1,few,CASSRTGRNYGYTF,TGCGCCAGCAGCCGGACAGGGAGAAACTATGGCTACACCTTC
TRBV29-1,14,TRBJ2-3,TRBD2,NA,CSAATSTSTDTQYF,TGCAGCGCCGCGACTAGCACAAGCACAGATACGCAGTATTTT
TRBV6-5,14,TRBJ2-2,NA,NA,CASSDRTNTGELFF,TGTGCCAGCAGCGACAGGACGAACACCGGGGAGCTGTTTTTT
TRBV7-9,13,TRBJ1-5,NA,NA,CASSEKSNQPQHF,TGTGCCAGCAGCGAGAAAAGCAATCAGCCCCAGCATTTT
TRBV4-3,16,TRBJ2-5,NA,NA,CASSQEVAGLGETQYF,TGCGCCAGCAGCCAAGAAGTGGCGGGGTTGGGAGAGACCCAGTACTTC
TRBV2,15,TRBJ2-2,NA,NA,CASSETRGSTGELFF,TGTGCCAGCAGTGAAACGCGGGGATCCACCGGGGAGCTGTTTTTT
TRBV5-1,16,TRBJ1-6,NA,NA,CASSFEIQGGNSPLHF,TGCGCCAGCAGCTTCGAAATACAGGGCGGTAATTCACCCCTCCACTTT
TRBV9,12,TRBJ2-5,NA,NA,CASSVAGETQYF,TGTGCCAGCAGCGTAGCTGGGGAGACCCAGTACTTC
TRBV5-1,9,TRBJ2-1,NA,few,CASEGRGFF,TGCGCCAGCGAGGGAAGGGGGTTCTTC
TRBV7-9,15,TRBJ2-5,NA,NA,CASSLAFGSVETQYF,TGTGCCAGCAGCTTAGCGTTCGGTTCGGTGGAGACCCAGTACTTC
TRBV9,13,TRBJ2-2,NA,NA,CASKKGITGELFF,TGTGCCAGCAAAAAGGGGATCACCGGGGAGCTGTTTTTT
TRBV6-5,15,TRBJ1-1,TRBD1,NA,CASSNRQGVDTEAFF,TGTGCCAGCAGTAACCGACAGGGTGTAGACACTGAAGCTTTCTTT
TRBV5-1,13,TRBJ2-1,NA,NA,CASSTATGNEQFF,TGCGCCAGCAGCACCGCAACAGGGAATGAGCAGTTCTTC
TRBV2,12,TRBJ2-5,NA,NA,CASSELEETQYF,TGTGCCAGCAGTGAGTTAGAAGAGACCCAGTACTTC
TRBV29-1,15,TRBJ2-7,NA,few,CSVAPQIGPSYEQYF,TGCAGCGTTGCACCGCAAATTGGACCTTCCTACGAGCAGTACTTC
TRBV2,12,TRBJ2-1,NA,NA,CASSTDRNEQFF,TGTGCCAGCAGTACCGACAGAAATGAGCAGTTCTTC
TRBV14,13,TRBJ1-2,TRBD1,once,CASSHGQDYGYTF,TGTGCCAGCAGCCACGGACAGGACTATGGCTACACCTTC
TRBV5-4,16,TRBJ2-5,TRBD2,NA,CASSLGLAGGEETQYF,TGTGCCAGCAGCTTGGGATTAGCGGGGGGCGAAGAGACCCAGTACTTC
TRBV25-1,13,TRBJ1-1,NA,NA,CASSYQGHTEAFF,TGTGCCAGCAGTTATCAGGGACACACTGAAGCTTTCTTT
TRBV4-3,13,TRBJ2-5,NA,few,CASSQGVQETQYF,TGCGCCAGCAGCCAGGGGGTTCAAGAGACCCAGTACTTC
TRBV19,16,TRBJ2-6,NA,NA,CASSSFRVGGANVLTF,TGTGCCAGTAGTAGTTTCAGGGTTGGTGGGGCCAACGTCCTGACTTTC
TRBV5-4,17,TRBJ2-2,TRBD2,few,CASSLLSGGRTTGELFF,TGTGCCAGCAGCTTGCTTAGCGGGGGTCGGACAACCGGGGAGCTGTTTTTT
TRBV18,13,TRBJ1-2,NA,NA,CASSPPENYGYTF,TGTGCCAGCTCACCACCAGAGAACTATGGCTACACCTTC
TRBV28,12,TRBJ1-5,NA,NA,CASTDSNQPQHF,TGTGCCAGCACCGATAGCAATCAGCCCCAGCATTTT
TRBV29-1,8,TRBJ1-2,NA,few,CSGDRGIF,TGCAGCGGGGATCGGGGCATCTTC
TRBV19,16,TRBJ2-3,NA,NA,CASSIVGGESTDTQYF,TGTGCCAGTAGTATAGTGGGCGGGGAAAGCACAGATACGCAGTATTTT
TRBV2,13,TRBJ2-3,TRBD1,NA,CASRKDRGDTQYF,TGTGCCAGCAGGAAGGACAGGGGGGATACGCAGTATTTT
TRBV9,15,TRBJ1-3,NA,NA,CASSVGAGSGNTIYF,TGTGCCAGCAGCGTTGGGGCCGGCTCTGGAAACACCATATATTTT
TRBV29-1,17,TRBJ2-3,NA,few,CSVVIRTASASTDTQYF,TGCAGCGTGGTAATCAGGACGGCCAGTGCGAGCACAGATACGCAGTATTTT
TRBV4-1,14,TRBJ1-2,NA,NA,CASSPWGDTRGYTF,TGCGCCAGCAGCCCGTGGGGGGATACGCGTGGCTACACCTTC
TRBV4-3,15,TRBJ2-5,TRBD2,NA,CASSQASGRKETQYF,TGCGCCAGCAGCCAAGCTAGCGGGAGGAAAGAGACCCAGTACTTC
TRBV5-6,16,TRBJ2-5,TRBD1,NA,CASSPAPGTGRETQYF,TGTGCCAGCAGCCCGGCCCCCGGGACAGGGAGGGAGACCCAGTACTTC